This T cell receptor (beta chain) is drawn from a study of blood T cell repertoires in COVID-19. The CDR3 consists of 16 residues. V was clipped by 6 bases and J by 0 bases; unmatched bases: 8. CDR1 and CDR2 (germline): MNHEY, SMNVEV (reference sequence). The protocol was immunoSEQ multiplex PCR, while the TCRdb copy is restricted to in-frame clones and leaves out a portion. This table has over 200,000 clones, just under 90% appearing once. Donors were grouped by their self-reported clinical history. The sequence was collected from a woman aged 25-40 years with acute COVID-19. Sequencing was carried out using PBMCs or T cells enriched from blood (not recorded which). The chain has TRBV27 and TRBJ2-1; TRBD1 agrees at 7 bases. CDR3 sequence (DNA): TGTGCCAGCAGCTCCCCGGCAGGGGGCTCCTACAATGAGCAGTTCTTC. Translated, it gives CASSSPAGGSYNEQFF.